The clone carrying this TCR beta chain was seen a handful of times. No antigen is known for it. These data come from a study of radiotherapy plus CTLA-4 blockade in lung cancer. At the level of the study: Among enrolled patients, 15% to 20% responded and about 30% achieved disease control. Overall study results and limits: Strongest reported response predictors: early blood clone changes and post-radiation interferon-beta.

V lost 6 bases and J lost 5; bases outside the gene matches: 17. The CDR3 is 19 amino acids. Germline V gives CDR1 MNHEY, CDR2 SMNVEV (reference sequence). Participants had chemo-refractory metastatic non-small-cell lung cancer and were treated with focal radiation plus ipilimumab CTLA-4 blockade. Assay used: immunoSEQ multiplex PCR; TCRdb lists only in-frame clones, some missing. The data contain some 30,000 clones, approximately 75% of them seen just once; the ten biggest clones take up 20% to 25%. Here the sequenced sample was peripheral blood, taken from a patient treated with radiotherapy plus ipilimumab. This chain uses TRBV27 with TRBJ1-6; TRBD1 agrees at 9 bases. The origin of this receptor is a human donor with non-small cell lung cancer that progressed on radiotherapy plus ipilimumab. The CDR3 loop is CASSSTFGQGPADNSPLHF. DNA of the CDR3: TGTGCCAGCAGCTCAACCTTCGGACAGGGGCCGGCGGATAATTCACCCCTCCACTTT.